This paragraph covers one TCR beta chain sequence. CDR3 length equals 15 residues. Trimming took 6 bases from V and 0 from J; bases not matched to a gene: 8. The germline gives CDR1 SGHAT, CDR2 FQNNGV. Survey-level TCR beta sequencing used the immunoSEQ assay. TCRdb's copy holds only in-frame clones and misses some; the assay was immunoSEQ multiplex PCR. The table shows about 68,000 clones, with 90% to 95% occurring only once. The chain has TRBV11-2 and TRBJ2-7; 7 bases map to TRBD2. The clonotype comes from a man aged 40-55 years with rheumatoid arthritis. Sequencing used PBMCs. The CDR3 coding sequence is TGTGCCAGCAGTTCCAGCGGGGTGAGCTCCTACGAGCAGTACTTC. The encoded protein is CASSSSGVSSYEQYF.